These T cell receptor beta chains were read from a single sample in a study of cytomegalovirus exposure and HLA in healthy donors. Profiling relied on immunoSEQ multiplex PCR, and the TCRdb table lists in-frame clones only, not all of them. Of roughly 140,000 clones in the sample, approximately 79% were seen once. The specimen was PBMCs. These receptors were taken from a woman aged 25 to 39 in good health and CMV-seronegative. Each CDR3 is given with its conserved first and last residue. Each record gives: J gene, V gene, clone size, D gene, CDR3 DNA, CDR3 protein. A D gene is named only where the DNA matches it firmly. The listing skips clone size in some rows; elsewhere it reads once, few, many or a size class.

TRBJ1-2,TRBV6-5,-,-,TGTGCCAGCAGTGAGACAGGTCACTATGGCTACACCTTC,CASSETGHYGYTF
TRBJ1-1,TRBV9,once,TRBD1,TGTGCCAGCAGCGTAGCTTCCGGGACAGGGGCTGAAGCTTTCTTT,CASSVASGTGAEAFF
TRBJ1-2,TRBV6-1,-,TRBD1,TGTGCCAGCAGTGAAAGGACAGGCAATAACTATGGCTACACCTTC,CASSERTGNNYGYTF
TRBJ2-1,TRBV27,-,TRBD2,TGTGCCAGCAGAATTGGAGGGGACTACTACAATGAGCAGTTCTTC,CASRIGGDYYNEQFF
TRBJ1-5,TRBV2,-,TRBD1,TGTGCCAGCAGGGCTCGGGACAGGGCTGGTCAGCCCCAGCATTTT,CASRARDRAGQPQHF
TRBJ1-1,TRBV6-6,-,-,TGTGCCAGCTCTTTGACTCTCATGAACACTGAAGCTTTCTTT,CASSLTLMNTEAFF
TRBJ1-6,TRBV5-1,few,TRBD1,TGCGCCAGCAGCACAAACCCGGGACAGGGTAATTCACCCCTCCACTTT,CASSTNPGQGNSPLHF
TRBJ1-2,TRBV5-6,-,-,TGTGCCAGCAGCTTGAACGGGGGGCTGAACTATGGCTACACCTTC,CASSLNGGLNYGYTF
TRBJ1-2,TRBV19,-,TRBD1,TGTGCCAGTAGTTCCCGACAGGGGACCAATGGCTACACCTTC,CASSSRQGTNGYTF
TRBJ1-2,TRBV5-1,-,-,TGCGCCAGCAGCTTGGACAGGGTCCTCGTTAACTATGGCTACACCTTC,CASSLDRVLVNYGYTF
TRBJ2-3,TRBV9,-,TRBD2,TGTGCCAGCAGCCTCAGCGGGGGATTCACAGATACGCAGTATTTT,CASSLSGGFTDTQYF
TRBJ2-5,TRBV29-1,-,TRBD2,TGCAGCGTTCCGGATGGACTAGCCCGAGAGACCCAGTACTTC,CSVPDGLARETQYF
TRBJ1-1,TRBV18,-,-,TGTGCCAGCTCACCACGGTTGACAGAGGTTAGCACTGAAGCTTTCTTT,CASSPRLTEVSTEAFF
TRBJ1-2,TRBV27,-,-,TGTGCCAGCAGTTCGAGGTTTAGGGGCTACACCTTC,CASSSRFRGYTF
TRBJ1-1,TRBV2,few,-,TGTGCCAGCAGAGATGACAGATCTGAAGCTTTCTTT,CASRDDRSEAFF